The entry that follows covers one T cell receptor (beta chain) sequence. It lacks a known antigen. One base away there is no much larger clone; base qualities are not given. V is cut back by 3 bases and J by 2 bases, with 14 bases in the junction unmatched. From cysteine to phenylalanine, the CDR3 is 18 amino acids long. Kept here is only the CDR3 DNA, which spans 54 bases and is read in frame from base 1. CDR1 and CDR2 are drawn from the germline V gene (reference sequence): SGHNT, YYREEE. This sample was included in a study of T cell changes during pregnancy in multiple sclerosis (dated by TCRdb to the late 2010s). About the study as a whole: In women with multiple sclerosis, the researchers looked at how the T cell repertoire shifted as pregnancy progressed.

Libraries came from the immunoSEQ multiplex PCR assay. This is the immuneACCESS table as TCRdb keeps it, with only in-frame sequences that have V and J called. A part of the clones is gone; compared with another copy, unresolved V genes explain less than half, and the rest is unexplained. Here the sample has around 70,000 clones; approximately 90% occur a single time. Roughly 1.4% of the sample goes to the ten largest clones. This sequence uses TRBV5-4 and TRBJ2-1, and TRBD2 matches 7 of the central bases. The specimen comprised peripheral blood, sampled in the third trimester of pregnancy. This sequence was found in a female donor with multiple sclerosis, enrolled in a pregnancy study. The CDR3 reads as follows: CASSSPGWGGTTYNEQFF. The base sequence is TGTGCCAGCAGCTCCCCCGGATGGGGGGGGACCACCTACAATGAGCAGTTCTTC.